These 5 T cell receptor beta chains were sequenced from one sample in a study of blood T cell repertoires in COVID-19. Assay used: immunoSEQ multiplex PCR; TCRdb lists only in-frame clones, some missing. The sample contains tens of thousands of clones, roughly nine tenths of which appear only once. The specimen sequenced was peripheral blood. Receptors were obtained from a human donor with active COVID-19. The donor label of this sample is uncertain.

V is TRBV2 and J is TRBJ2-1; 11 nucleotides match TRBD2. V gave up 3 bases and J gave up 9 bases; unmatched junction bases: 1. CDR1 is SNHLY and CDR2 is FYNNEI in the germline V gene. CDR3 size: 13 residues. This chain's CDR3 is CASSDGLAGEQFF. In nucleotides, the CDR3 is TGTGCCAGCAGTGACGGACTAGCGGGTGAGCAGTTCTTC.

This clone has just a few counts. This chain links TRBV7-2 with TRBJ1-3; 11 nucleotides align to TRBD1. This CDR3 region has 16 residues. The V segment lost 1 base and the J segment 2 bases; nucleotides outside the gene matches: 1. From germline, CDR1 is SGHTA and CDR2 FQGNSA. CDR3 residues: CASSLGDRGTGNTIYF. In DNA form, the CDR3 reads TGTGCCAGCAGCTTAGGGGACAGGGGGACTGGAAACACCATATATTTT.

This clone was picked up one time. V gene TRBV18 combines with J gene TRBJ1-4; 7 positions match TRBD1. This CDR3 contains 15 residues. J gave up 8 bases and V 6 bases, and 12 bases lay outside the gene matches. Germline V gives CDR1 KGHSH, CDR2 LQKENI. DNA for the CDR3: TGTGCCAGCTCCCGCCGTGGGACAGAATCGGAAAAACTGTTTTTT. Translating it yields CASSRRGTESEKLFF. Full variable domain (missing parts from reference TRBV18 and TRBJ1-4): NAGVMQNPRHLVRRRGQEARLRCSPMKGHSHVYWYRQLPEEGLKFMVYLQKENIIDESGMPKERFSAEFPKEGPSILRIQQVVRGDSAAYFCASSRRGTESEKLFFGSGTQLSVL.

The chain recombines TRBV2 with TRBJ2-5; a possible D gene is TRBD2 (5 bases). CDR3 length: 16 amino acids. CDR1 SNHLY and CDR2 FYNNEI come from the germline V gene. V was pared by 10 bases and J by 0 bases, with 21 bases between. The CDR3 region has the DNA TGTGCCACACACCCCCGGGCGGGCCGAAACCAAGAGACCCAGTACTTC. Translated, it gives CATHPRAGRNQETQYF.

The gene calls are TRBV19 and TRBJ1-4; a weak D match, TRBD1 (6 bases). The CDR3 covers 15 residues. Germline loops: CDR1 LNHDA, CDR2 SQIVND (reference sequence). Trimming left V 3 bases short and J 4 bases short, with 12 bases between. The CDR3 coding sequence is TGTGCCAGTAGTATTTTTGGACAGCTTAATGAAAAACTGTTTTTT. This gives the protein CASSIFGQLNEKLFF.